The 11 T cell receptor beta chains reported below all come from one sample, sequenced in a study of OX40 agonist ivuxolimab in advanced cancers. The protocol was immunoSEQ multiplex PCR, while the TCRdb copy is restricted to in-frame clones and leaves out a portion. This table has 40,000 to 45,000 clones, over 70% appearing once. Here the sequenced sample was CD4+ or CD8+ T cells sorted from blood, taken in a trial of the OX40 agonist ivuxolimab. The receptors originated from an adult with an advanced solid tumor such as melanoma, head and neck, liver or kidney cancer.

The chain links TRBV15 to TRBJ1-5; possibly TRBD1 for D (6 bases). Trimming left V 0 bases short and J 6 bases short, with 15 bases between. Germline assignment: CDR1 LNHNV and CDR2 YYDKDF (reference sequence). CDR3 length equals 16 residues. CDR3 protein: CATSRDRGARIQPQHF. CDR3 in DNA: TGTGCCACCAGCAGAGATCGGGGGGCACGTATTCAGCCCCAGCATTTT.

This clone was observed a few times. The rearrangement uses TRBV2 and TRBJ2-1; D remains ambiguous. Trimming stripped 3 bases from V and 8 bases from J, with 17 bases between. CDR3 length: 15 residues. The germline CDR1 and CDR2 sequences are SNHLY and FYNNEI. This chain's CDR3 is CASSEGLKERDEQFF. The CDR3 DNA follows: TGTGCCAGCAGTGAGGGGTTGAAAGAGCGCGATGAGCAGTTCTTC.

For the CDR3, the DNA is TGTGCCAGCAGTTACTCTACAGGGTTCTACGAGCAGTACTTC. Encoded protein: CASSYSTGFYEQYF. V and J are TRBV6-6 and TRBJ2-7; D might be TRBD1 (6 bases). V was cut by 0 bases and J by 3 bases, with 9 bases left in between. CDR3 length: 14 residues. CDR1 is MNHNY and CDR2 is SVGAGI in the germline V gene (reference sequence).

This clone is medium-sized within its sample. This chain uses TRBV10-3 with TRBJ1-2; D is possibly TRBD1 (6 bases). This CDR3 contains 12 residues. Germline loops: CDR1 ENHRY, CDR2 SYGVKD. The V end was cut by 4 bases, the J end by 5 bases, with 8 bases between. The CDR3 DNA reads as TGTGCCATCAGTGGTGACAGGTATGGCTACACCTTC. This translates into CAISGDRYGYTF.

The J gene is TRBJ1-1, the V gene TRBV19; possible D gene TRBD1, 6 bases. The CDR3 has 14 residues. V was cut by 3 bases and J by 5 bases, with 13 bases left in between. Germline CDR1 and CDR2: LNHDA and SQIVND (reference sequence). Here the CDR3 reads CASSITGRWTEAFF. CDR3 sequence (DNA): TGTGCCAGTAGTATTACAGGGAGGTGGACTGAAGCTTTCTTT. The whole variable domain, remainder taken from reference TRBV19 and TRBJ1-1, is DGGITQSPKYLFRKEGQNVTLSCEQNLNHDAMYWYRQDPGQGLRLIYYSQIVNDFQKGDIAEGYSVSREKKESFPLTVTSAQKNPTAFYLCASSITGRWTEAFFGQGTRLTVV.

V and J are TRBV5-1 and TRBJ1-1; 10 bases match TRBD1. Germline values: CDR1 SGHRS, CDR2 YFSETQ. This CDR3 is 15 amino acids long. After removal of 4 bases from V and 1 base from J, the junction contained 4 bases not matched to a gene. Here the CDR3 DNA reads TGCGCCAGCAGCCCCCGACAGGGGGCGAACACTGAAGCTTTCTTT. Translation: CASSPRQGANTEAFF.

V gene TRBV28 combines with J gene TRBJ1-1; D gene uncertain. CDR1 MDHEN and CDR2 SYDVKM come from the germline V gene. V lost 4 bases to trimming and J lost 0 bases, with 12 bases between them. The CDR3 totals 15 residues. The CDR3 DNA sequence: TGTGCCAGCAGTTCCCCCGACTGGTTGAACACTGAAGCTTTCTTT. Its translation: CASSSPDWLNTEAFF.

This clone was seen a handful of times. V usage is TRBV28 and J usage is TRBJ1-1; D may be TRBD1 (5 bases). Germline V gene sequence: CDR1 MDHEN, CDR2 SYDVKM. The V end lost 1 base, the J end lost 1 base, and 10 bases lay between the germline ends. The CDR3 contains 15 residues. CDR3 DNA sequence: TGTGCCAGCAGTTTATCCCCAGGGACGAACACTGAAGCTTTCTTT. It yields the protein CASSLSPGTNTEAFF.

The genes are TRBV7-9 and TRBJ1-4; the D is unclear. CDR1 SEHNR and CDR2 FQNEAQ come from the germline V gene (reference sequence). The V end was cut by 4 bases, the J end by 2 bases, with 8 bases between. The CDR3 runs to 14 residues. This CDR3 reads CASSSRVTNEKLFF. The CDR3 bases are TGTGCCAGCAGCTCGAGGGTTACTAATGAAAAACTGTTTTTT.

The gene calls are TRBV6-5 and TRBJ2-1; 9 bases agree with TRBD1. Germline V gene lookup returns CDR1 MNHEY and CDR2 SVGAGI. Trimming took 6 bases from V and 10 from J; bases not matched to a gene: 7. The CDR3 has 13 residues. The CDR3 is CASSPQGAGEQFF. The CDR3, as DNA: TGTGCCAGCAGCCCACAGGGGGCGGGCGAGCAGTTCTTC.

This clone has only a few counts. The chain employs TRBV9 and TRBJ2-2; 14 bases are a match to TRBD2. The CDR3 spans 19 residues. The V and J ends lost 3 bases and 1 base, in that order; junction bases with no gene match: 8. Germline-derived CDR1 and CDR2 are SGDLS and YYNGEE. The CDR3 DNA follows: TGTGCCAGCAGCGGAGCCGGGACTAGCGGGAGTGGGAACACCGGGGAGCTGTTTTTT. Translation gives CASSGAGTSGSGNTGELFF.